The subject of this entry is one TCR beta chain. Produced via immunoSEQ multiplex PCR; TCRdb's table is partial and in-frame only. The table has around 69,000 clones, roughly 90% seen once. CDR1 and CDR2 (germline): SGHDT, YYEEEE. The CDR3 consists of 15 residues. V shed 5 bases and J 4 bases; nucleotides not matched to a gene: 5. These data originate in a study of technical replicates of blood from a few donors. The V call is TRBV5-6, the J call TRBJ2-1; 11 nucleotides align to TRBD2. Sequencing was performed on PBMCs. The TCR originated in a human donor in good health. Some clones in this sample may be carry-over from other donors' samples. In DNA form, the CDR3 reads TGTGCCAGCAGGGTGGGACTAGCGGAATACAATGAGCAGTTCTTC. Encoded protein: CASRVGLAEYNEQFF.